Listed below are T cell receptor beta chains from one sample, sequenced in a study of PD-1 blockade in classical Hodgkin lymphoma. Method: immunoSEQ multiplex PCR; TCRdb's copy keeps in-frame clones and lacks some. The sample lists roughly 12,000 clones, approximately 88% seen once, with around two fifths in the top ten. Sequencing used CD8+ T cells from blood, obtained at baseline. The source of these receptors is a human donor with classical Hodgkin lymphoma. Both conserved end residues are part of each CDR3. A D gene is named only where the DNA matches it firmly. The size of a clone is reported for some rows only, either as once, few or many, or as a class for expanded clones.

TRBJ2-7	13	-	TRBV29-1	once	CSATGRDTYEQYF	TGCAGCGCTACGGGCAGGGACACCTACGAGCAGTACTTC
TRBJ2-2	12	-	TRBV19	-	CASSNGAGELFF	TGTGCCAGTAGTAACGGGGCCGGGGAGCTGTTTTTT
TRBJ1-3	14	-	TRBV2	-	CASSDQLPGNTIYF	TGTGCCAGCAGTGACCAACTTCCTGGAAACACCATATATTTT
TRBJ2-1	14	-	TRBV30	-	CAWSVRTPGNEQFF	TGTGCCTGGAGTGTAAGGACCCCCGGCAATGAGCAGTTCTTC
TRBJ2-3	12	-	TRBV27	-	CASSLGRDTQYF	TGTGCCAGCAGTTTAGGTAGAGATACGCAGTATTTT
TRBJ2-7	15	-	TRBV19	-	CASSIVGDPLGGQYF	TGTGCCAGTAGTATCGTCGGGGATCCCCTCGGCGGGCAGTACTTC
TRBJ1-1	16	-	TRBV27	-	CASSWKWTAMNTEAFF	TGTGCCAGCAGTTGGAAATGGACAGCCATGAACACTGAAGCTTTCTTT
TRBJ1-5	14	TRBD1	TRBV27	-	CASSPFYRGQPQHF	TGTGCCAGCAGTCCCTTTTACAGGGGACAGCCCCAGCATTTT
TRBJ2-6	15	-	TRBV6-1	-	CASRVDHSGANVLTF	TGTGCCAGCAGAGTGGACCACTCTGGGGCCAACGTCCTGACTTTC
TRBJ2-7	13	TRBD1	TRBV30	-	CAWSAGTGTEQYF	TGTGCCTGGAGCGCCGGGACAGGGACCGAGCAGTACTTC
TRBJ1-4	15	-	TRBV28	-	CASSLWKGLGEKLFF	TGTGCCAGCAGTTTATGGAAAGGCTTGGGCGAAAAACTGTTTTTT
TRBJ2-5	14	-	TRBV27	-	CASSLSGQGETQYF	TGTGCCAGCAGTTTATCGGGGCAGGGGGAGACCCAGTACTTC
TRBJ1-3	17	-	TRBV25-1	once	CASSPKPPGESGNTIYF	TGTGCCAGCAGCCCAAAACCCCCGGGGGAGTCTGGAAACACCATATATTTT
TRBJ2-7	14	-	TRBV4-1	few	CASSQGRGTYEQYF	TGCGCCAGCAGCCAAGGGCGGGGAACCTACGAGCAGTACTTC
TRBJ1-1	19	-	TRBV7-8	-	CASSYLWGTTRFWDTEAFF	TGTGCCAGCAGCTACCTTTGGGGGACGACAAGGTTTTGGGACACTGAAGCTTTCTTT
TRBJ2-7	12	-	TRBV11-2	once	CASNKMGGEQYF	TGTGCCAGCAACAAAATGGGGGGCGAGCAGTACTTC
TRBJ2-1	13	-	TRBV5-5	-	CASSPQGDDEQFF	TGTGCCAGCAGCCCCCAGGGAGACGATGAGCAGTTCTTC
TRBJ2-7	16	-	TRBV30	-	CAWRSGGLADYYEQYF	TGTGCCTGGCGGAGTGGGGGGCTAGCGGATTACTACGAGCAGTACTTC
TRBJ1-1	15	TRBD1	TRBV30	-	CARDRTFLSETEAFF	TGTGCCCGGGACAGGACTTTCCTTTCAGAGACTGAAGCTTTCTTT
TRBJ1-1	14	-	TRBV6-5	-	CASSWGVSNTEAFF	TGTGCCAGCAGTTGGGGGGTTTCGAACACTGAAGCTTTCTTT
TRBJ2-1	15	TRBD2	TRBV27	-	CASSLLAASYNEQFF	TGTGCCAGCAGCCTTCTAGCGGCCTCCTACAATGAGCAGTTCTTC
TRBJ1-5	16	-	TRBV5-8	-	CASSLDSGEVDQPQHF	TGTGCCAGCAGCTTGGATTCAGGGGAGGTGGATCAGCCCCAGCATTTT
TRBJ1-4	13	-	TRBV30	-	CAWGEGGGEKLFF	TGTGCCTGGGGCGAGGGGGGCGGTGAAAAACTGTTTTTT
TRBJ2-7	15	TRBD1	TRBV27	-	CASTETGGNVYEQYF	TGTGCCAGCACGGAGACAGGGGGCAACGTCTACGAGCAGTACTTC
TRBJ1-1	13	-	TRBV4-3	-	CASSPGNRLEAFF	TGCGCCAGCAGCCCTGGGAATCGCTTAGAGGCTTTCTTT
TRBJ1-5	14	-	TRBV25-1	-	CASSGHGGNQPQHF	TGTGCCAGCAGTGGCCACGGGGGCAATCAGCCCCAGCATTTT
TRBJ2-1	14	-	TRBV7-2	-	CASEDDPGDNEQFF	TGTGCCAGCGAAGACGACCCAGGGGACAATGAGCAGTTCTTC
TRBJ2-2	15	TRBD2	TRBV29-1	-	CSVDSGRGDTGELFF	TGCAGCGTTGATAGCGGGAGAGGTGACACCGGGGAGCTGTTTTTT
TRBJ2-3	20	TRBD1	TRBV27	-	CASSLSPGQGRTSATDTQYF	TGTGCCAGCAGTTTATCACCGGGACAGGGGAGGACTTCGGCCACAGATACGCAGTATTTT
TRBJ2-7	15	TRBD1	TRBV27	-	CASSHGTGGFYEQYF	TGTGCCAGCAGCCATGGGACAGGGGGATTCTACGAGCAGTACTTC
TRBJ2-1	14	TRBD1	TRBV10-2	-	CASGTGGNDNEQFF	TGCGCCAGCGGGACAGGGGGTAACGACAATGAGCAGTTCTTC
TRBJ2-7	12	TRBD1	TRBV6-1	-	CASSDRGRWQYF	TGTGCCAGCAGTGATAGGGGGCGGTGGCAGTACTTC
TRBJ1-2	15	-	TRBV14	-	CASSQVSAGSHGYTF	TGTGCCAGCAGCCAAGTTTCGGCGGGCAGTCATGGCTACACCTTC
TRBJ2-7	16	TRBD1	TRBV27	-	CASSSSGQSNSYEQYF	TGTGCCAGCAGTTCGTCGGGACAGAGTAACTCCTACGAGCAGTACTTC
TRBJ2-2	15	TRBD1	TRBV15	-	CATSRDQGAPGELFF	TGTGCCACCAGCAGAGATCAGGGGGCGCCCGGGGAGCTGTTTTTT
TRBJ2-7	12	-	TRBV4-2	-	CASSLDSAEQYF	TGTGCCAGCAGCTTGGATTCTGCAGAGCAGTACTTC
TRBJ2-7	13	-	TRBV6-5	-	CASRAGGLHEQYF	TGTGCCAGCAGGGCCGGGGGCCTTCACGAGCAGTACTTC
TRBJ1-1	12	-	TRBV4-1	-	CASSQAGIGAFF	TGCGCCAGCAGCCAAGCAGGCATAGGGGCTTTCTTT
TRBJ1-2	13	TRBD1	TRBV29-1	-	CSGVDRDAYGYTF	TGCAGCGGAGTGGACAGGGACGCCTATGGCTACACCTTC
TRBJ1-4	14	TRBD1	TRBV7-9	few	CASSWGQEEEKLFF	TGTGCCAGCAGCTGGGGACAGGAGGAGGAAAAACTGTTTTTT
TRBJ2-7	17	TRBD2	TRBV7-9	-	CASSSSNRLAYSYEQYF	TGTGCCAGCAGCTCCTCCAACCGACTAGCGTACTCCTACGAGCAGTACTTC
TRBJ2-1	13	-	TRBV19	-	CASSIGPLDEQFF	TGTGCCAGTAGTATTGGGCCCCTGGACGAGCAGTTCTTC
TRBJ2-2	15	-	TRBV28	-	CASSYAPDGTGELFF	TGTGCCAGCAGTTATGCACCAGATGGGACCGGGGAGCTGTTTTTT
TRBJ1-5	16	TRBD1	TRBV4-3	-	CASSQDPGGSNQPQHF	TGCGCCAGCAGCCAAGATCCAGGGGGGAGCAATCAGCCCCAGCATTTT
TRBJ2-7	15	-	TRBV4-3	-	CASSQDEGALYEQYF	TGCGCCAGCAGCCAAGATGAAGGGGCCCTCTACGAGCAGTACTTC
TRBJ2-2	17	-	TRBV19	-	CASSPTPVKFGTGELFF	TGTGCCAGTAGTCCAACCCCTGTGAAGTTCGGGACCGGGGAGCTGTTTTTT
TRBJ2-4	16	-	TRBV7-9	once	CASSFVGAIAKNIQYF	TGTGCCAGCAGCTTTGTGGGTGCTATAGCCAAAAACATTCAGTACTTC
TRBJ2-5	15	-	TRBV7-9	-	CASSPGDGSQETQYF	TGTGCCAGCAGCCCCGGGGACGGCAGCCAAGAGACCCAGTACTTC
TRBJ1-5	15	-	TRBV15	-	CATSRTDNINQPQHF	TGTGCCACCAGCAGGACAGATAACATCAATCAGCCCCAGCATTTT
TRBJ2-1	14	TRBD2	TRBV6-5	-	CASRGTSGYNAQFF	TGTGCCAGCAGGGGGACTAGCGGATACAATGCGCAGTTCTTC
TRBJ2-7	16	TRBD1	TRBV4-1	-	CASSPQPRDRTYEQYF	TGCGCCAGCAGCCCACAACCCCGGGACAGAACCTACGAGCAGTACTTC
TRBJ2-7	15	-	TRBV7-9	-	CASSSPGLASYEQYF	TGTGCCAGCAGCTCTCCGGGACTGGCCTCCTACGAGCAGTACTTC
TRBJ1-3	14	-	TRBV19	-	CASSIQVYGNTIYF	TGTGCCAGTAGTATACAGGTTTACGGAAACACCATATATTTT
TRBJ2-5	15	TRBD1	TRBV5-4	-	CASSFDRDPWETQYF	TGTGCCAGCAGCTTCGACAGGGACCCTTGGGAGACCCAGTACTTC